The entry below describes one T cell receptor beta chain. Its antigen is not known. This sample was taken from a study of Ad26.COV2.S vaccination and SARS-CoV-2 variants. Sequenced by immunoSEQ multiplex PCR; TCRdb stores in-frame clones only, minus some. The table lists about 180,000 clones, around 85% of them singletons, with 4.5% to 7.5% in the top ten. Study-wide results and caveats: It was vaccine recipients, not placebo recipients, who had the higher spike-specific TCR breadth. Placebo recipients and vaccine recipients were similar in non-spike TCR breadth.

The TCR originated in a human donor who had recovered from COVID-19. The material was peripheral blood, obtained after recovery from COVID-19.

CDR3 coding DNA: TGTGCCAGCAGTCAACGGGACAGGGGGCCCTACGAGCAGTACTTC. Amino acid sequence: CASSQRDRGPYEQYF. V usage is TRBV7-2 and J usage is TRBJ2-7; 12 nucleotides align to TRBD1. The CDR3 is 15 amino acids. CDR1 is SGHTA and CDR2 is FQGNSA in the germline V gene. Germline trimming cut 6 bases from V and 2 bases from J; bases unmatched to any gene: 5.